The 5 T cell receptor beta chains reported below all come from one sample, sequenced in a study of T cells after yellow fever vaccination. MiXCR, applied by TCRdb to the 5' RACE reads, yields one record per CDR3 protein. The sample contains 250,000 to 350,000 distinct CDR3 sequences, around 6.8% of which appear only once. The material sequenced was PBMCs, taken approximately 47 days after the first yellow fever vaccination. The receptors come from a man aged 18 to 29 who received the YFV17D yellow fever vaccine.

This clonotype was picked up many times. The chain combines TRBV7-9 with TRBJ2-5; D call uncertain. The CDR3 has 12 residues. Germline V lookup: CDR1 SEHNR, CDR2 FQNEAQ (reference sequence). The V end lost 3 bases, the J end lost 5 bases, and 7 bases lay between the germline ends. This CDR3 reads CASSFYGETQYF. For the CDR3, the DNA is TGTGCCAGCAGCTTCTACGGGGAGACCCAGTACTTC.

The chain couples TRBV28 to TRBJ2-3; 8 bases are shared with TRBD2. Germline V gives CDR1 MDHEN, CDR2 SYDVKM. V trimming: 4 bases; J trimming: 1 base; junction bases outside the gene matches: 13. The CDR3 is 18 amino acids. CDR3 residues: CASSYSRGGLLRTDTQYF. The DNA for the CDR3 is TGTGCCAGCAGTTATTCCCGGGGGGGGCTTCTTCGCACAGATACGCAGTATTTT. The entire variable domain, with the rest obtained from reference TRBV28 and TRBJ2-3, is as follows: DVKVTQSSRYLVKRTGEKVFLECVQDMDHENMFWYRQDPGLGLRLIYFSYDVKMKEKGDIPEGYSVSREKKERFSLILESASTNQTSMYLCASSYSRGGLLRTDTQYFGPGTRLTVL.

This chain links TRBV5-1 with TRBJ2-3; possible D gene TRBD2, 5 bases. Germline-derived CDR1 and CDR2 are SGHRS and YFSETQ. This CDR3 contains 13 residues. V was clipped by 4 bases and J by 5 bases, with 11 bases between them. In DNA, the CDR3 is TGCGCCAGCAGCATAGCGTCAGGAGATACGCAGTATTTT. Its protein product is CASSIASGDTQYF.

There are many counts of this clonotype. The V and J genes are TRBV18 and TRBJ2-4; TRBD1 aligns across 8 bases. The CDR3 is 14 residues long. Germline V gene data show CDR1 as KGHSH and CDR2 as LQKENI. The trim removed 6 bases at V and 8 bases at J, leaving 9 bases unmatched. CDR3 nucleotides: TGTGCCAGCTCGCACAGGGACAGGAAGGACATTCAGTACTTC. Its protein is CASSHRDRKDIQYF.

This clonotype has just a few counts. V gene TRBV5-6 combines with J gene TRBJ1-5; TRBD1 matches at 7 bases. This CDR3 has 18 amino acids. Germline CDR1 and CDR2: SGHDT and YYEEEE. Trimming removed 4 bases from V and 0 bases from J; junction bases left unmatched: 13. As DNA, the CDR3 is TGTGCCAGCAGCCCATGGACAGGCGTCGTCGGTAGCAATCAGCCCCAGCATTTT. Encoded protein: CASSPWTGVVGSNQPQHF.